This TCR beta chain came from a study of OX40 agonist ivuxolimab in advanced cancers. Germline V gene data show CDR1 as SQVTM and CDR2 as ANQGSEA. The V end lost 7 bases, the J end lost 5 bases, and 14 bases lay between the germline ends. This CDR3 is 12 amino acids long. Generated by immunoSEQ multiplex PCR, the TCRdb table keeps only in-frame clones and is missing some. Here the sample spans approximately 89,000 clones, roughly 85% being singletons. The study sampled blood at baseline, cycle 4 day 1, and cycle 7 day 1. The chain couples TRBV29-1 to TRBJ1-1; perhaps TRBD1 as D (5 bases). The sequences come from CD4+ or CD8+ T cells sorted from blood, collected in a trial of the OX40 agonist ivuxolimab. This receptor was obtained from an adult with an advanced solid tumor such as melanoma, head and neck, liver or kidney cancer. CDR3 sequence: CSAGAGRTEAFF. The CDR3 nucleotides are TGCAGCGCCGGGGCCGGTAGGACTGAAGCTTTCTTT.